Shown below are 29 T cell receptor beta chains from a single sample sequenced in a study of cytomegalovirus exposure and HLA in healthy donors. Assay used: immunoSEQ multiplex PCR; TCRdb lists only in-frame clones, some missing. The table includes 85,000 to 120,000 clones, approximately 94% detected once. The sequenced material came from PBMCs. The source of these receptors is a woman between 18 and 29 years old in good health and CMV-seronegative.

The chain carries TRBV11-2 and TRBJ2-4, with 7 bases aligning to TRBD1. Germline CDR1 is SGHAT and CDR2 is FQNNGV. The CDR3 length is 16 residues. V lost 6 bases to trimming and J lost 0 bases; unmatched junction nucleotides: 8. The CDR3 DNA is TGTGCCAGCAGACCTCGGGACAGCCTAGCCAAAAACATTCAGTACTTC. Its translation: CASRPRDSLAKNIQYF. The complete variable domain, with remaining parts taken from reference TRBV11-2 and TRBJ2-4, reads EAGVAQSPRYKIIEKRQSVAFWCNPISGHATLYWYQQILGQGPKLLIQFQNNGVVDDSQLPKDRFSAERLKGVDSTLKIQPAKLEDSAVYLCASRPRDSLAKNIQYFGAGTRLSVL.

The chain employs TRBV5-4 and TRBJ1-1; 9 bases line up with TRBD1. From germline, CDR1 is SGHNT and CDR2 YYREEE (reference sequence). J lost 1 base, V lost 9 bases, and 7 bases had no gene match. This CDR3 is 14 amino acids long. The CDR3 bases are TGTGCCACCATACAGGGACAGGGGAACACTGAAGCTTTCTTT. Residues: CATIQGQGNTEAFF. Full variable domain (remainder filled in from reference TRBV5-4 and TRBJ1-1): ETGVTQSPTHLIKTRGQQVTLRCSSQSGHNTVSWYQQALGQGPQFIFQYYREEENGRGNFPPRFSGLQFPNYSSELNVNALELDDSALYLCATIQGQGNTEAFFGQGTRLTVV.

The chain joins TRBV5-1 to TRBJ2-7; 7 positions match TRBD2. The CDR3 spans 15 residues. Germline V gene data show CDR1 as SGHRS and CDR2 as YFSETQ. V dropped 0 bases and J dropped 4; count of bases not matched to a gene: 7. DNA of the CDR3: TGCGCCAGCAGCTTGGGTCTAGCGGTATATTACGAGCAGTACTTC. Amino acid sequence: CASSLGLAVYYEQYF.

This clone appeared a few times. J is TRBJ2-1 and V is TRBV10-3; 10 bases are a match to TRBD2. The CDR3 contains 15 residues. Losses at the gene ends were 5 bases for V and 3 bases for J; bases not matched to a gene: 4. The germline CDR1 and CDR2 sequences are ENHRY and SYGVKD. The DNA of the CDR3 is TGTGCCATCAGTCCCGGGACTAGCGACTACAATGAGCAGTTCTTC. It specifies CAISPGTSDYNEQFF.

This clone showed up just once. The chain joins TRBV5-1 to TRBJ1-2, with 7 bases fitting TRBD1. This CDR3 region has 13 residues. The germline V gene has CDR1 SGHRS and CDR2 YFSETQ. The ends lost 4 bases at V and 5 bases at J; junction bases unmatched: 5. The CDR3 reads CASSVTGKYGYTF. DNA of the CDR3: TGCGCCAGCAGCGTGACAGGGAAATATGGCTACACCTTC.

V is TRBV15 and J is TRBJ2-1; 7 bases line up with TRBD1. This CDR3 comprises 15 residues. The J segment lost 3 bases and the V segment lost 0 bases, leaving 2 bases of the junction unmatched. Germline lookup yields CDR1 LNHNV and CDR2 YYDKDF (reference sequence). The CDR3: CATSREQGNYNEQFF. Here the CDR3 DNA reads TGTGCCACCAGCAGAGAACAGGGGAACTACAATGAGCAGTTCTTC.

The genes are TRBV7-9 and TRBJ2-3; 9 bases line up with TRBD2. Germline V gene lookup returns CDR1 SEHNR and CDR2 FQNEAQ (reference sequence). The CDR3 consists of 14 residues. J was trimmed by 6 bases and V by 6 bases; bases with no gene match: 7. This CDR3 is CASSASGAVDTQYF. CDR3 bases: TGTGCCAGCAGTGCTAGCGGGGCGGTGGATACGCAGTATTTT.

V gene TRBV19 combines with J gene TRBJ1-5, with 11 bases aligning to TRBD1. V lost 7 bases to trimming and J lost 5 bases; unmatched junction nucleotides: 7. The germline V gene has CDR1 LNHDA and CDR2 SQIVND (reference sequence). This CDR3 has 15 residues. CDR3 in amino acids: CASTDMGQGDQPQHF. In DNA form, the CDR3 reads TGTGCCAGTACCGACATGGGACAGGGGGATCAGCCCCAGCATTTT.

This rearrangement joins TRBV19 to TRBJ1-1; weak D call: TRBD1 (6 bases). Trimming removed 7 bases at V and 2 bases at J, with 14 bases between. Germline V gives CDR1 LNHDA, CDR2 SQIVND (reference sequence). The CDR3 extends over 14 amino acids. The CDR3 DNA sequence: TGTGCCAGTACCGCGGGGGGCCGTAACACTGAAGCTTTCTTT. This translates into CASTAGGRNTEAFF.

The genes are TRBV19 and TRBJ1-2, with 9 bases fitting TRBD1. CDR3 length: 17 amino acids. CDR1 and CDR2 from the germline V gene are LNHDA and SQIVND (reference sequence). V lost 3 bases, J lost 5 bases, and 13 bases stayed unmatched. The CDR3 loop is CASSMTPGQGRSYGYTF. The CDR3, as DNA: TGTGCCAGTAGTATGACCCCGGGACAGGGAAGGTCATATGGCTACACCTTC.

The V gene is TRBV10-3, the J gene TRBJ1-1; D may be TRBD1 (6 bases). This CDR3 is 15 amino acids long. V lost 6 bases and J lost 0, with 14 bases in between. Germline loops: CDR1 ENHRY, CDR2 SYGVKD. The CDR3 loop is CAIRTGNLMNTEAFF. CDR3 sequence (DNA): TGTGCCATCAGAACAGGGAACCTAATGAACACTGAAGCTTTCTTT.

The chain is built from TRBV4-1 and TRBJ1-6; D possibly corresponds to TRBD1 (5 bases). With 0 bases removed from V and 6 bases from J, the gap between germline ends came to 18 bases. CDR1 is MGHRA and CDR2 is YSYEKL in the germline V gene. This CDR3 has 18 residues. The CDR3: CASSQDARVDRFNSPLHF. The CDR3 DNA is TGCGCCAGCAGCCAAGACGCTCGCGTAGACAGATTTAATTCACCCCTCCACTTT.

The rearrangement uses TRBV5-8 and TRBJ2-1, with 9 bases that match TRBD2. The CDR3 sequence is 15 residues long. Germline V lookup: CDR1 SGHTS, CDR2 YDEGEE. J lost 6 bases, V lost 0 bases, and 4 bases had no gene match. The CDR3 DNA is TGTGCCAGCAGCTTGGTAGGTAGCGGGAGCAATGAGCAGTTCTTC. This translates into CASSLVGSGSNEQFF.

In its sample, this clone was seen once. CDR3 amino acids: CASSLDRKLFF. Written as DNA, the CDR3 is TGTGCCAGCAGCTTAGACAGAAAACTGTTTTTT. This chain uses TRBV7-2 with TRBJ1-4, with D uncertain. The germline V and J ends were trimmed by 1 base and 10 bases, with 4 bases remaining between them. Germline-derived CDR1 and CDR2 are SGHTA and FQGNSA. This CDR3 contains 11 residues.

This chain links TRBV7-9 with TRBJ2-1, with 7 positions matching TRBD2. Germline V gives CDR1 SEHNR, CDR2 FQNEAQ (reference sequence). The CDR3 covers 14 residues. V lost 6 bases to trimming and J lost 10 bases; unmatched junction nucleotides: 12. The CDR3 spells CASRSRAGFSEQFF. CDR3 DNA: TGTGCCAGCAGGTCGCGAGCGGGGTTTAGCGAGCAGTTCTTC. The full variable domain, with the rest looked up from reference TRBV7-9 and TRBJ2-1, is DTGVSQNPRHKITKRGQNVTFRCDPISEHNRLYWYRQTLGQGPEFLTYFQNEAQLEKSRLLSDRFSAERPKGSFSTLEIQRTEQGDSAMYLCASRSRAGFSEQFFGPGTRLTVL.

This clone was seen just once. This chain connects TRBV14 to TRBJ2-1, with TRBD2 identical over 9 bases. The CDR3 totals 16 residues. V lost 4 bases, J lost 7 bases, and 11 bases stayed unmatched. The germline CDR1 and CDR2 sequences are SGHDN and FVKESK. The CDR3 loop reads CASSPLAAGGSNEQFF. The DNA of the CDR3 is TGTGCCAGCAGCCCATTAGCAGCGGGAGGTTCTAATGAGCAGTTCTTC.

This clone was detected a few times. CDR3 coding DNA: TGTGCCAGCAGCCGGGGACAGACGATGAACACTGAAGCTTTCTTT. It translates to CASSRGQTMNTEAFF. The V call is TRBV6-1, the J call TRBJ1-1, with 7 bases aligning to TRBD1. The CDR3 totals 15 residues. Losses at the gene ends were 6 bases for V and 0 bases for J; bases not matched to a gene: 7. Germline V gene sequence: CDR1 MNHNS, CDR2 SASEGT.

V gene TRBV7-2 combines with J gene TRBJ1-1, with 10 bases fitting TRBD1. V was clipped by 4 bases and J by 4 bases; unmatched bases: 12. This CDR3 comprises 17 residues. The germline V gene has CDR1 SGHTA and CDR2 FQGNSA. The CDR3 spells CASSSLPGQGLSTEAFF. DNA for the CDR3: TGTGCCAGCAGCTCCCTCCCGGGACAGGGGTTGAGCACTGAAGCTTTCTTT.

This chain joins TRBV13 and TRBJ2-6; 7 bases are a match to TRBD2. From germline, CDR1 is PRHDT and CDR2 FYEKMQ (reference sequence). V shed 7 bases, J shed 2 bases, and the junction held 5 bases outside the gene matches. The CDR3 extends over 15 amino acids. In DNA form, the CDR3 reads TGTGCCAGCACCCCCCGGGGGGCTGGGGCCAACGTCCTGACTTTC. Protein product: CASTPRGAGANVLTF.

The gene calls are TRBV4-1 and TRBJ1-6; a weak D match, TRBD1 (6 bases). The length of the CDR3 is 13 residues. Germline V gene data show CDR1 as MGHRA and CDR2 as YSYEKL. V dropped 3 bases and J dropped 7 bases, with 7 bases sitting between them. The CDR3 loop is CASSQGANSPLHF. In DNA form, the CDR3 reads TGCGCCAGCAGCCAGGGGGCGAATTCACCCCTCCACTTT.

The CDR3 reads CASSYGQGYNEQFF. The CDR3 DNA follows: TGTGCCAGCAGTTACGGACAGGGGTACAATGAGCAGTTCTTC. V gene TRBV6-5 combines with J gene TRBJ2-1; 9 bases are a match to TRBD1. After removal of 2 bases from V and 4 bases from J, the junction contained 0 bases not matched to a gene. The CDR3 runs 14 residues. Germline CDR1 reads MNHEY; CDR2 reads SVGAGI.

J is TRBJ1-1 and V is TRBV6-5; TRBD1 matches 8 bases. Per the germline V gene, CDR1 is MNHEY and CDR2 is SVGAGI. With V trimmed by 4 bases and J by 4 bases, 5 bases remained unmatched. The length of the CDR3 is 14 residues. CDR3 nucleotide sequence: TGTGCCAGCAGTTCCTGGACAGGGCGCACTGAAGCTTTCTTT. Protein sequence: CASSSWTGRTEAFF.

The rearrangement joins TRBV28 to TRBJ2-7, with TRBD1 matching 8 bases. The ends lost 5 bases at V and 0 bases at J; junction bases unmatched: 9. The CDR3 contains 16 residues. Germline V gene data show CDR1 as MDHEN and CDR2 as SYDVKM. The CDR3 bases are TGTGCCAGCAGTCCCGACAGGGGTTGGAGCTCCTACGAGCAGTACTTC. It codes for CASSPDRGWSSYEQYF. Full variable domain (remainder filled in from reference TRBV28 and TRBJ2-7): DVKVTQSSRYLVKRTGEKVFLECVQDMDHENMFWYRQDPGLGLRLIYFSYDVKMKEKGDIPEGYSVSREKKERFSLILESASTNQTSMYLCASSPDRGWSSYEQYFGPGTRLTVT.

The chain joins TRBV9 to TRBJ2-5; TRBD2 agrees at 10 bases. The junction had 5 bases not matched to a gene; V was cut back by 2 bases and J by 4 bases. Germline values: CDR1 SGDLS, CDR2 YYNGEE. This CDR3 region has 15 residues. The CDR3 sequence: CASSVGTSEGETQYF. The DNA for the CDR3 is TGTGCCAGCAGCGTGGGGACTAGCGAGGGAGAGACCCAGTACTTC.

The chain links TRBV4-3 to TRBJ2-4; possibly TRBD2 for D (7 bases). This CDR3 region has 17 residues. The V gene's germline CDR1 is LGHNA and CDR2 YSLEER. Trimming cost V 4 bases and J 0 bases, with 16 bases left between them. The CDR3: CASSPWGGTLAKNIQYF. The CDR3 region has the DNA TGCGCCAGCAGCCCTTGGGGGGGGACACTAGCCAAAAACATTCAGTACTTC.

The chain uses TRBV4-2 and TRBJ1-1; the match to TRBD1 covers 9 bases. Losses at the gene ends were 5 bases for V and 1 base for J; bases not matched to a gene: 5. Germline lookup yields CDR1 LGHNA and CDR2 YNFKEQ. There are 15 residues in the CDR3. Here the CDR3 reads CASSYTGGTNTEAFF. CDR3 nucleotide sequence: TGTGCCAGCAGCTACACAGGGGGCACGAACACTGAAGCTTTCTTT.

The V gene is TRBV6-5, the J gene TRBJ2-4; TRBD1 is a possible D gene (5 bases). The CDR3 extends over 16 amino acids. Per germline, CDR1 MNHEY and CDR2 SVGAGI. V lost 3 bases and J 11 bases, leaving 23 bases between the germline ends. Here the CDR3 DNA reads TGTGCCAGCAGTTATAGTCCCGCAGGGCTCAAAGGGGTTCAGTACTTC. This translates into CASSYSPAGLKGVQYF.

There are many counts of this clone. The chain couples TRBV19 to TRBJ2-2; possibly TRBD1 for D (5 bases). The CDR3 consists of 13 residues. V gave up 5 bases and J gave up 6 bases, with 10 bases separating them. The germline gives CDR1 LNHDA, CDR2 SQIVND (reference sequence). The CDR3, as DNA: TGTGCCAGTAGTGAGCAGGGCCCCGGGGAGCTGTTTTTT. Its protein is CASSEQGPGELFF.

The rearrangement joins TRBV30 to TRBJ1-1; no firm D call. Trimming cost V 1 base and J 7 bases, with 10 bases left between them. The germline V gene encodes CDR1 GTSNPN and CDR2 SVGIG (reference sequence). The CDR3 consists of 12 residues. CDR3 nucleotides: TGTGCCTGGAGTGCTTACACGCATGAAGCTTTCTTT. It specifies CAWSAYTHEAFF. Drawing the rest from reference TRBV30 and TRBJ1-1, the complete variable domain is SQTIHQWPATLVQPVGSPLSLECTVEGTSNPNLYWYRQAAGRGLQLLFYSVGIGQISSEVPQNLSASRPQDRQFILSSKKLLLSDSGFYLCAWSAYTHEAFFGQGTRLTVV.